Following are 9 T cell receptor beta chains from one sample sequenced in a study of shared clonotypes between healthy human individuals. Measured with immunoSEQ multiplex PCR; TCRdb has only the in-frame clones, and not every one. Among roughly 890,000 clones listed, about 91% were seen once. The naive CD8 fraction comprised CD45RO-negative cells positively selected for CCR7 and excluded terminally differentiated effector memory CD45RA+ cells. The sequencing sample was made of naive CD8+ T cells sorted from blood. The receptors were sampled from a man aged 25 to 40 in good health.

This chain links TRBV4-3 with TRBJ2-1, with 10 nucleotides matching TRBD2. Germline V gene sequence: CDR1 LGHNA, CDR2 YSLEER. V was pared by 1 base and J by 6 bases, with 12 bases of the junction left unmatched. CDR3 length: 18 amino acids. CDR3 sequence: CASSQGAASGSGFNEQFF. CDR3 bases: TGCGCCAGCAGCCAAGGGGCGGCTAGCGGGAGTGGGTTCAATGAGCAGTTCTTC.

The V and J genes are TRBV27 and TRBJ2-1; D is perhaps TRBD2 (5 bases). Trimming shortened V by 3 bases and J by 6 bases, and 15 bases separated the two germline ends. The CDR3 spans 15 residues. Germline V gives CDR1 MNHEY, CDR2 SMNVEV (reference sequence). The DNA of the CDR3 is TGTGCCAGCAGTTTCGCCGGGCGACGGGGCAATGAGCAGTTCTTC. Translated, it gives CASSFAGRRGNEQFF.

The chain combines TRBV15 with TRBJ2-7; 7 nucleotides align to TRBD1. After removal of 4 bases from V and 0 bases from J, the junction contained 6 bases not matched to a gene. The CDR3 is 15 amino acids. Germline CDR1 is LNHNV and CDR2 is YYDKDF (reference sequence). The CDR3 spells CATSTSGGSSYEQYF. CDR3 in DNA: TGTGCCACCAGCACCTCAGGGGGTAGCTCCTACGAGCAGTACTTC.

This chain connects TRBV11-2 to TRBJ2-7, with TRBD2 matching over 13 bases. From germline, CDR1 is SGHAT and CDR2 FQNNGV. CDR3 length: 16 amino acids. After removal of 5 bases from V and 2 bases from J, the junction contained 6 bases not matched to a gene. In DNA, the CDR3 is TGTGCCAGCAGCCGAGAACTAGCGGGAGGGACCTACGAGCAGTACTTC. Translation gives CASSRELAGGTYEQYF.

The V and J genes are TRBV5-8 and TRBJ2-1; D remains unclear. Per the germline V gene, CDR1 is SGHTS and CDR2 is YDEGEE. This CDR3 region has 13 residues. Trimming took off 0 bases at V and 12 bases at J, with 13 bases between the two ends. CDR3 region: CASSLGPRTGQFF. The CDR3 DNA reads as TGTGCCAGCAGCTTGGGACCGCGAACTGGGCAGTTCTTC.

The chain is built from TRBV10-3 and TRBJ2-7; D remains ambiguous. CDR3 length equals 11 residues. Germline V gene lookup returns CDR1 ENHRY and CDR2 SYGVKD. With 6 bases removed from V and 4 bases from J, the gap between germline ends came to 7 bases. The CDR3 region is CAIRGNYEQYF. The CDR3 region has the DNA TGTGCCATCAGAGGGAATTACGAGCAGTACTTC.

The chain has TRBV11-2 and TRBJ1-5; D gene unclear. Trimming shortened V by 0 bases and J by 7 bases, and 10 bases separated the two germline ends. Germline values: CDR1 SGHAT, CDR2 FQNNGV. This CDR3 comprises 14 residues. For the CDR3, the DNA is TGTGCCAGCAGCTTAGATGGGCCATGGCAGCCCCAGCATTTT. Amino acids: CASSLDGPWQPQHF.

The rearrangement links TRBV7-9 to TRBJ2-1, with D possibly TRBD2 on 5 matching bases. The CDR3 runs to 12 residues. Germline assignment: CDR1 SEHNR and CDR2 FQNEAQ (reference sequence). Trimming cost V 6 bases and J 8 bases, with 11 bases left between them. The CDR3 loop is CASRELADEQFF. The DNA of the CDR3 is TGTGCCAGCAGGGAGCTAGCTGATGAGCAGTTCTTC.

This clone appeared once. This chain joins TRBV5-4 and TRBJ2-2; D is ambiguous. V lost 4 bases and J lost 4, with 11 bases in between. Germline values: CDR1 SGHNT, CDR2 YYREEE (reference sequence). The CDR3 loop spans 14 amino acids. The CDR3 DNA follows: TGTGCCAGCAGCATCAACCGGGTCACCGGGGAGCTGTTTTTT. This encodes CASSINRVTGELFF.